This T cell receptor beta chain was observed in a study of T cells in tuberculosis. Study as a whole: In South Africa, adults with active tuberculosis were compared with IGRA-negative and latently infected IGRA-positive adolescents.

TCRdb's table, derived via immunoSEQ multiplex PCR, lists solely in-frame clones and lacks some. Here the sample spans over 20,000 clones, 95% to 98% being singletons. Study-wide results and caveats: GMM-specific TCRs were nearer to active tuberculosis alpha repertoires, suggesting expansion. GEM motif frequencies gave over 60% accuracy; the GMM repertoire gave roughly 90%.

Regarding this clone: Its specificity is unknown.

Germline assignment: CDR1 GTSNPN and CDR2 SVGIG (reference sequence). Trimming at V came to 0 bases and at J to 8 bases, leaving 9 bases not matched to a gene. The CDR3 runs to 15 residues. The chain couples TRBV30 to TRBJ2-1, with 8 bases identical to TRBD2. The clonotype comes from a donor between 10 and 35 years old with latent tuberculosis or without tuberculosis infection. The sample consisted of PBMCs. The CDR3 here is CAWSVLAARADEQFF. As DNA, the CDR3 is TGTGCCTGGAGTGTACTAGCGGCCAGGGCGGATGAGCAGTTCTTC.